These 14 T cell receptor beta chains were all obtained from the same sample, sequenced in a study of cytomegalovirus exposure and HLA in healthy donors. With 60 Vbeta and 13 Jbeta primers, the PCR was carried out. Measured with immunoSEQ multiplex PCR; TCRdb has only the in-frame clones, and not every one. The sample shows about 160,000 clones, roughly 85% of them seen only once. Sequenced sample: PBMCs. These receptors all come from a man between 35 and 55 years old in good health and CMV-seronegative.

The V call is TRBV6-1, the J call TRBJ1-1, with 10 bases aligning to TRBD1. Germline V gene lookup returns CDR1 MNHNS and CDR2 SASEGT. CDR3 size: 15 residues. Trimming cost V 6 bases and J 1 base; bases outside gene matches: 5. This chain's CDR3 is CASRPDRGGNTEAFF. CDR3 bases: TGTGCCAGCAGGCCGGACAGGGGGGGGAACACTGAAGCTTTCTTT.

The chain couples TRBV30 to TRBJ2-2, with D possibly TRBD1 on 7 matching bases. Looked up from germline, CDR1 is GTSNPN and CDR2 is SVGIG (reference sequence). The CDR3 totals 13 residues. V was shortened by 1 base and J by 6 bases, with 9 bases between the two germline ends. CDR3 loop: CAWSAGGPGELFF. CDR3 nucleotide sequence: TGTGCCTGGAGTGCAGGGGGGCCCGGGGAGCTGTTTTTT.

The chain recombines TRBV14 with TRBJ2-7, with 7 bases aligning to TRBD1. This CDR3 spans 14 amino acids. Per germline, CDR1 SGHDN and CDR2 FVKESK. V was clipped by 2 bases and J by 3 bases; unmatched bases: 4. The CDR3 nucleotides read TGTGCCAGCAGCCAAAACAGGGGAAGCTACGAGCAGTACTTC. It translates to CASSQNRGSYEQYF.

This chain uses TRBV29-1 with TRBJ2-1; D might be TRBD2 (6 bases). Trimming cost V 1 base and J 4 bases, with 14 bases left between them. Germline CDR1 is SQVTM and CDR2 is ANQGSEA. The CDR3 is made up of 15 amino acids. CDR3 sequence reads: CSVEGLGGQYNEQFF. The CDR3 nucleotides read TGCAGCGTTGAAGGCTTGGGGGGTCAGTACAATGAGCAGTTCTTC.

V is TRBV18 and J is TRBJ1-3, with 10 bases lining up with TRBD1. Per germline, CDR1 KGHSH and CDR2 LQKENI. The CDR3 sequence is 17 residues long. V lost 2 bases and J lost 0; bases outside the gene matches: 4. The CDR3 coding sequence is TGTGCCAGCTCACCATTGGGACAGGGGACCTCTGGAAACACCATATATTTT. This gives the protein CASSPLGQGTSGNTIYF. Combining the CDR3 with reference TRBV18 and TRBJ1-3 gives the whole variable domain NAGVMQNPRHLVRRRGQEARLRCSPMKGHSHVYWYRQLPEEGLKFMVYLQKENIIDESGMPKERFSAEFPKEGPSILRIQQVVRGDSAAYFCASSPLGQGTSGNTIYFGEGSWLTVV.

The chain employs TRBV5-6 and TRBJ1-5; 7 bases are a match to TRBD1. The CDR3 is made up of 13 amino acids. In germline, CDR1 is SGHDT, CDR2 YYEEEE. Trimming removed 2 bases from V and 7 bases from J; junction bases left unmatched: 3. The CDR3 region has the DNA TGTGCCAGCAGCTTAGGGGGCTTACAGCCCCAGCATTTT. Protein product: CASSLGGLQPQHF.

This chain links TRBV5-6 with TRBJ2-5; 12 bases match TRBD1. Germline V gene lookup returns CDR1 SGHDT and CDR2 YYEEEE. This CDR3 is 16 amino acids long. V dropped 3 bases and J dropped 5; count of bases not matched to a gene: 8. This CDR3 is CASSWDRGHGKETQYF. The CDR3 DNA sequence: TGTGCCAGCAGCTGGGACAGGGGGCATGGGAAGGAGACCCAGTACTTC.

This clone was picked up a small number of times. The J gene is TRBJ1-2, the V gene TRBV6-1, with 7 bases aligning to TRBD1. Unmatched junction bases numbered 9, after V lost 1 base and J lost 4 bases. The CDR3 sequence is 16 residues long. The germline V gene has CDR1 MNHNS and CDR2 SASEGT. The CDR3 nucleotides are TGTGCCAGCAGTGAAGGCTCACGGGGGACAGTCTATGGCTACACCTTC. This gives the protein CASSEGSRGTVYGYTF.

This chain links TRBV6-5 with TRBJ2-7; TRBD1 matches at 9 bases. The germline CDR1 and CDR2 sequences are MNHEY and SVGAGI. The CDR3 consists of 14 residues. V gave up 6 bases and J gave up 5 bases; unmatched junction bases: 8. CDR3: CASRRRDRVHEQYF. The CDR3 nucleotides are TGTGCCAGCAGACGCCGGGACAGGGTCCACGAGCAGTACTTC.

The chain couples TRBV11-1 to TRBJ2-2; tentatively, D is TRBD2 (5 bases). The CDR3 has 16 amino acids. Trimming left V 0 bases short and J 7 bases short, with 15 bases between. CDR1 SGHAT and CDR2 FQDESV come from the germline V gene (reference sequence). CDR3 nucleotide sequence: TGTGCCAGCAGCTTAGCGCGAACCCCCCGGGGCGGGGAGCTGTTTTTT. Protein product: CASSLARTPRGGELFF.

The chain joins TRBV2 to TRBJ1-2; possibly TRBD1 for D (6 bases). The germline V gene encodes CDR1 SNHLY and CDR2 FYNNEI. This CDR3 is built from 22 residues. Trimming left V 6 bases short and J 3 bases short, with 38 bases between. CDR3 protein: CASSQGGADTLTWFSWDYGYTF. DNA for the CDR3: TGTGCCAGCAGCCAAGGGGGTGCGGACACTCTGACGTGGTTCTCGTGGGACTATGGCTACACCTTC.

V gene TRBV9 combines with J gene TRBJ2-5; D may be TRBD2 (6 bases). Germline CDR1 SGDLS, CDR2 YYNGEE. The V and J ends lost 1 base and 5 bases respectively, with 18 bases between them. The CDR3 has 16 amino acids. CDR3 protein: CASSVTGAGFRETQYF. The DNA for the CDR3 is TGTGCCAGCAGCGTAACCGGGGCGGGATTTCGGGAGACCCAGTACTTC.

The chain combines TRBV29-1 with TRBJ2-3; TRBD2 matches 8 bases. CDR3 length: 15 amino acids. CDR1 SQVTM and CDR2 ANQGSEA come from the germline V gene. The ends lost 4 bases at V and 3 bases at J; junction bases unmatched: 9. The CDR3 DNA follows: TGCAGCGTTGTTGGACTAGCCGACTTAACAGATACGCAGTATTTT. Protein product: CSVVGLADLTDTQYF.

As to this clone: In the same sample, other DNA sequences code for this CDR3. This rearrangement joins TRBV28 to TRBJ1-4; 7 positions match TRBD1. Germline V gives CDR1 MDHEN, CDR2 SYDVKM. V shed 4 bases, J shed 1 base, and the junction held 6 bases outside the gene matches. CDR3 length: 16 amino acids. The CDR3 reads CASSSIPGGTNEKLFF. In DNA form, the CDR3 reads TGTGCCAGCAGTTCAATCCCAGGGGGAACTAATGAAAAACTGTTTTTT.